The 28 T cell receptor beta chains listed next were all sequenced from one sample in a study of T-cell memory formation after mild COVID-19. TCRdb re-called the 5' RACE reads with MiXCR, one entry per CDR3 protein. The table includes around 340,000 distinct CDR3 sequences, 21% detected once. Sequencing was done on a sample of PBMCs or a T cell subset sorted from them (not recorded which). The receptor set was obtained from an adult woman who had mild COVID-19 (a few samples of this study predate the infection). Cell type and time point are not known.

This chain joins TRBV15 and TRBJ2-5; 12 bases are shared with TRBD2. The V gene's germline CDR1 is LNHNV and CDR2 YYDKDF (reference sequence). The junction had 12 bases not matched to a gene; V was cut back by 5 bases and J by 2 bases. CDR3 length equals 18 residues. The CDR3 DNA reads TGTGCCACCAGCGGTCTAGCGGGGGGGCGCCTGGATCAAGAGACCCAGTACTTC. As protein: CATSGLAGGRLDQETQYF.

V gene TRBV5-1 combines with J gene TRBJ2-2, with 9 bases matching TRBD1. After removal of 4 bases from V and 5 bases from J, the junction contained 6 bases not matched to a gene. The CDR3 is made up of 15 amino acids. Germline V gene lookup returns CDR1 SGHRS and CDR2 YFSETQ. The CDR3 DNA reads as TGCGCCAGCAGCGCCTCGGGACAGGGAACCGGGGAGCTGTTTTTT. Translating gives CASSASGQGTGELFF.

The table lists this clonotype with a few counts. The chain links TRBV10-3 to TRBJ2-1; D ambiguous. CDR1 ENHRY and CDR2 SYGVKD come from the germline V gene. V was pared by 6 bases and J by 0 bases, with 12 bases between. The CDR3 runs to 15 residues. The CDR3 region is CAIRLNPSSYNEQFF. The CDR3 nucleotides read TGTGCCATCAGGCTTAATCCGAGCTCCTACAATGAGCAGTTCTTC.

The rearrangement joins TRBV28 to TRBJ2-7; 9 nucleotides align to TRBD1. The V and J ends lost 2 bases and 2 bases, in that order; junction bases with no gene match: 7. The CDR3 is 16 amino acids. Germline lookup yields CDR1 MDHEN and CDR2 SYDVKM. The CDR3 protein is CASSLGSGTGTYEQYF. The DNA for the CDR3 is TGTGCCAGCAGTTTAGGTTCGGGGACAGGGACCTACGAGCAGTACTTC. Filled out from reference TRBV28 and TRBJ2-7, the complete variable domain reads DVKVTQSSRYLVKRTGEKVFLECVQDMDHENMFWYRQDPGLGLRLIYFSYDVKMKEKGDIPEGYSVSREKKERFSLILESASTNQTSMYLCASSLGSGTGTYEQYFGPGTRLTVT.

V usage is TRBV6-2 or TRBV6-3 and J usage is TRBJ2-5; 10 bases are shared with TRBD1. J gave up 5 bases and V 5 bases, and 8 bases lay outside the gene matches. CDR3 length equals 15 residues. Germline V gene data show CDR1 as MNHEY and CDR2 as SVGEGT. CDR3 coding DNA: TGTGCCAGCAGTCCACCGGGACAGGGGTTGGAGACCCAGTACTTC. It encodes CASSPPGQGLETQYF.

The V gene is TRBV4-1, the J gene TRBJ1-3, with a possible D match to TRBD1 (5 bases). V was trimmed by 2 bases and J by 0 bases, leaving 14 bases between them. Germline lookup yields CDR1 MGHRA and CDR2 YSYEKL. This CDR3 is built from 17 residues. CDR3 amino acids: CASSQSGPSGSGNTIYF. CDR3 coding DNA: TGCGCCAGCAGCCAATCGGGGCCGTCCGGCTCTGGAAACACCATATATTTT.

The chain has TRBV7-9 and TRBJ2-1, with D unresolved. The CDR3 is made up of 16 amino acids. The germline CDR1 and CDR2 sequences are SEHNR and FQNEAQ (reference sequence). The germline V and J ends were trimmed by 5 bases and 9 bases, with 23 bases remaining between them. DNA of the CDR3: TGTGCCAGCAGCCCCCCCTCCCGACTGCTCTGGGGTGAGCAGTTCTTC. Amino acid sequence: CASSPPSRLLWGEQFF.

This chain's CDR3 is CASSEDRWGIEQFF. CDR3 nucleotides: TGTGCCAGCAGTGAAGACAGGTGGGGAATCGAGCAGTTCTTC. V is TRBV2 and J is TRBJ2-1, with a possible D match to TRBD1 (5 bases). The CDR3 covers 14 residues. V was pared by 1 base and J by 10 bases, with 14 bases between. Germline lookup yields CDR1 SNHLY and CDR2 FYNNEI.

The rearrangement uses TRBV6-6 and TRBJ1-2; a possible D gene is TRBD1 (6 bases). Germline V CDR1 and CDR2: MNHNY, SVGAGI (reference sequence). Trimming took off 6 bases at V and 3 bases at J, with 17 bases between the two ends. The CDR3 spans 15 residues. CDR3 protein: CASSERGGGDYGYTF. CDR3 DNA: TGTGCCAGCAGCGAACGGGGGGGCGGGGACTATGGCTACACCTTC.

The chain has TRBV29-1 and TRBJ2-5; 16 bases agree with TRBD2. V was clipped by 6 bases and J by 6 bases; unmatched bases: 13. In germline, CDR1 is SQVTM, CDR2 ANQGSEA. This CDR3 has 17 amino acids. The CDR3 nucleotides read TGCAGCGTCCCAGCGGGACTAGCGGGAGGGCAGCGGAAGACCCAGTACTTC. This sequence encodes CSVPAGLAGGQRKTQYF.

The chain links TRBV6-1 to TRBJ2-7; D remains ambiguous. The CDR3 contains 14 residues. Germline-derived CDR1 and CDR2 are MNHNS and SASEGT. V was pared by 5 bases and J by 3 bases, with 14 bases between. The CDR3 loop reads CASSPSADLYEQYF. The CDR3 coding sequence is TGTGCCAGCAGTCCCTCTGCGGACCTCTACGAGCAGTACTTC.

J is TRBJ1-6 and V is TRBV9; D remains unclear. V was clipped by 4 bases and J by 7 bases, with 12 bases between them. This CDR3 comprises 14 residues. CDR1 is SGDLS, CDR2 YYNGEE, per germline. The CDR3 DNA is TGTGCCAGCAGCATAGGACGAGGGAATTCACCCCTCCACTTT. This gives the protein CASSIGRGNSPLHF.

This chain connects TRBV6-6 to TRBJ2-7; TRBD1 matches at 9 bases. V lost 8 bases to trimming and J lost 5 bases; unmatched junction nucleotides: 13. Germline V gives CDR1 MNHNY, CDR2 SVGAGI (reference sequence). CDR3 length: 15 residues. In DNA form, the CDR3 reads TGTGCCAGCTCACGGACCGGGACAGGGTACGACGAGCAGTACTTC. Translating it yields CASSRTGTGYDEQYF.

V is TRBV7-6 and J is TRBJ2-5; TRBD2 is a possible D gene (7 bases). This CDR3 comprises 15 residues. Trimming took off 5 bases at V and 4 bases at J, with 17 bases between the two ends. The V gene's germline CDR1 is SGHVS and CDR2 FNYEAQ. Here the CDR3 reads CASSPWGGASETQYF. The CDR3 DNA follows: TGTGCCAGCAGCCCATGGGGGGGGGCATCAGAGACCCAGTACTTC.

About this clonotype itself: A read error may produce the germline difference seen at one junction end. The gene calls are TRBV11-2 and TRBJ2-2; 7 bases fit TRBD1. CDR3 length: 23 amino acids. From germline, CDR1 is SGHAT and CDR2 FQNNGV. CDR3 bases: TGCGACCAGCAGACCGATCGTCGGGTGGACAGGAATGTTGAAAGGGGGACGGCCGGGGAGCTGTTTTTT. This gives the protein CDQQTDRRVDRNVERGTAGELFF.

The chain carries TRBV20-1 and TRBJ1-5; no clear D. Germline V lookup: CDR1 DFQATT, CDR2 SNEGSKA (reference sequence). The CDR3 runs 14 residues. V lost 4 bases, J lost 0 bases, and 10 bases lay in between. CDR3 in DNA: TGCAGTGCTAACCTCGGTCATAGCAATCAGCCCCAGCATTTT. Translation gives CSANLGHSNQPQHF.

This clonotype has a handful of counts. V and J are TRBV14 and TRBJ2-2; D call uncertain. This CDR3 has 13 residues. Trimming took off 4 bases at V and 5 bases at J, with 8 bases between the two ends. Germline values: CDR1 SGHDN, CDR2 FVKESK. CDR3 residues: CASSLHTTGELFF. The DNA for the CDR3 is TGTGCCAGCAGCCTTCACACAACCGGGGAGCTGTTTTTT. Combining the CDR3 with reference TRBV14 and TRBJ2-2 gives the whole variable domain EAGVTQFPSHSVIEKGQTVTLRCDPISGHDNLYWYRRVMGKEIKFLLHFVKESKQDESGMPNNRFLAERTGGTYSTLKVQPAELEDSGVYFCASSLHTTGELFFGEGSRLTVL.

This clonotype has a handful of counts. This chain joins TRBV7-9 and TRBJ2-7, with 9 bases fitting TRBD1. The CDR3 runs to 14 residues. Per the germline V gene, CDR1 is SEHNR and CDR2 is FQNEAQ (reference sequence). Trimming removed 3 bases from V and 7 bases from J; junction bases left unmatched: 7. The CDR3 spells CASSFTDRGEEQYF. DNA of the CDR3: TGTGCCAGCAGCTTCACGGACAGGGGAGAGGAGCAGTACTTC.

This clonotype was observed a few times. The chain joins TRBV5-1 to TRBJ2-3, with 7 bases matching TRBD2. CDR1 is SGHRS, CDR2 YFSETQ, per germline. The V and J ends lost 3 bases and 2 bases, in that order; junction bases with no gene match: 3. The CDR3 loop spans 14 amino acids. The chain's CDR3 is CASSSGTITDTQYF. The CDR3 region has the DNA TGCGCCAGCAGCTCGGGGACTATCACAGATACGCAGTATTTT. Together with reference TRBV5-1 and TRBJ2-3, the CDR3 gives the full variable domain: KAGVTQTPRYLIKTRGQQVTLSCSPISGHRSVSWYQQTPGQGLQFLFEYFSETQRNKGNFPGRFSGRQFSNSRSEMNVSTLELGDSALYLCASSSGTITDTQYFGPGTRLTVL.

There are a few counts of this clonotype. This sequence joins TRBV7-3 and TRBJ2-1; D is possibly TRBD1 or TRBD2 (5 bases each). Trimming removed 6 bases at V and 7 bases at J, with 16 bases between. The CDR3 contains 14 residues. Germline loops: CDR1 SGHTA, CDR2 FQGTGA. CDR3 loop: CASSSRPGRNEQFF. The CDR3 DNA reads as TGTGCCAGCAGTTCTCGACCGGGACGAAATGAGCAGTTCTTC.

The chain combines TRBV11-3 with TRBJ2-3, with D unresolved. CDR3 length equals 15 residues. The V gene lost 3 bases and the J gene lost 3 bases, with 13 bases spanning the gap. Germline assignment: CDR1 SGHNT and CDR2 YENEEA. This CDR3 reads CASSFLTIGTDTQYF. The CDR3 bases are TGTGCCAGCAGCTTCCTCACTATTGGGACAGATACGCAGTATTTT.

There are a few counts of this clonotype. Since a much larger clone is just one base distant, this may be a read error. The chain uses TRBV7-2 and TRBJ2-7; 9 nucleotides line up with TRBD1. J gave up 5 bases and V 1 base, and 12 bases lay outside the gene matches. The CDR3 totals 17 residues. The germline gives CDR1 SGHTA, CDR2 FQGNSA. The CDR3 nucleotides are TGTGCCAGCAGCTTAGGTTTCTCGGGACAGGGTGACCACGAGCAGTACTTC. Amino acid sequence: CASSLGFSGQGDHEQYF.

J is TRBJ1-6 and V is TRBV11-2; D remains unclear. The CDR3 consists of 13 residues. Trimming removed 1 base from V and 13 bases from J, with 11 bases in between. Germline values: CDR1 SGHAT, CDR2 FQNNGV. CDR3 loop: CASSLVNIAPLHF. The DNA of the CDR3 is TGTGCCAGCAGCTTAGTTAACATCGCGCCCCTCCACTTT.

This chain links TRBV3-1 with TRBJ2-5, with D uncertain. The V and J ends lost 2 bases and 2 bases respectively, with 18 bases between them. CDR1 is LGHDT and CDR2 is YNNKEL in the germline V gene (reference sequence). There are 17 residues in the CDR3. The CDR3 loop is CASSQRPGLTGQETQYF. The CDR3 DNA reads TGTGCCAGCAGCCAAAGACCCGGTTTAACTGGTCAAGAGACCCAGTACTTC.

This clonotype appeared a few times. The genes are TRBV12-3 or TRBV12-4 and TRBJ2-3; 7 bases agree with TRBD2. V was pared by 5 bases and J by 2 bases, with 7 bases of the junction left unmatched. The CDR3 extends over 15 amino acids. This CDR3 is CASSVVGGITDTQYF. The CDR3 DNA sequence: TGTGCCAGCAGTGTAGTGGGAGGGATCACAGATACGCAGTATTTT.

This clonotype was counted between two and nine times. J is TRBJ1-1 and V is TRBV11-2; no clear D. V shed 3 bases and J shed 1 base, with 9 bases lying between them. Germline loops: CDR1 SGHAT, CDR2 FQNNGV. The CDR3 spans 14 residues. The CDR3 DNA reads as TGTGCCAGCAGCTTGGTGGTCCGGAACACTGAAGCTTTCTTT. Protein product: CASSLVVRNTEAFF. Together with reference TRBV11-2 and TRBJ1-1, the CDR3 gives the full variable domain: EAGVAQSPRYKIIEKRQSVAFWCNPISGHATLYWYQQILGQGPKLLIQFQNNGVVDDSQLPKDRFSAERLKGVDSTLKIQPAKLEDSAVYLCASSLVVRNTEAFFGQGTRLTVV.

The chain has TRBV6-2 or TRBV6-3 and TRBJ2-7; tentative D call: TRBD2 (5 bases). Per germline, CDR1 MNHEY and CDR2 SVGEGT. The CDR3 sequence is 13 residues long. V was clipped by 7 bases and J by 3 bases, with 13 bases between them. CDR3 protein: CASTTPRGYEQYF. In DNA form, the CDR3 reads TGTGCCAGCACAACCCCTCGGGGCTACGAGCAGTACTTC.

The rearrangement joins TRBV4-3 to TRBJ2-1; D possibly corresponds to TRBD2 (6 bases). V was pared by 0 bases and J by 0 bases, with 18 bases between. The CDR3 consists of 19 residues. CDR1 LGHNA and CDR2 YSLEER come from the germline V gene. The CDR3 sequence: CASSQETLSGDLSYNEQFF. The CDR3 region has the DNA TGCGCCAGCAGCCAAGAAACTCTTTCGGGAGACCTCTCCTACAATGAGCAGTTCTTC.